This entry features one TCR beta chain sequence. The data stem from a study of chronic HIV infection and antiretroviral therapy. Germline V CDR1 and CDR2: DFQATT, SNEGSKA (reference sequence). CDR3 size: 13 residues. Each CDR3 protein is one row after TCRdb ran MiXCR on the 5' RACE reads. The table includes 45,000 to 55,000 distinct CDR3 sequences, under 20% detected once. The chain couples TRBV20-1 to TRBJ2-7, with TRBD1 matching over 7 bases. The sequenced sample was peripheral blood. The sequence was obtained from an adult who had HIV and had not received antiretroviral therapy, or was an uninfected healthy control (not recorded which). The CDR3 is CSLGQEIKNEQYF. Written as DNA, the CDR3 is TGCAGCCTCGGACAGGAGATAAAGAACGAGCAGTACTTC.